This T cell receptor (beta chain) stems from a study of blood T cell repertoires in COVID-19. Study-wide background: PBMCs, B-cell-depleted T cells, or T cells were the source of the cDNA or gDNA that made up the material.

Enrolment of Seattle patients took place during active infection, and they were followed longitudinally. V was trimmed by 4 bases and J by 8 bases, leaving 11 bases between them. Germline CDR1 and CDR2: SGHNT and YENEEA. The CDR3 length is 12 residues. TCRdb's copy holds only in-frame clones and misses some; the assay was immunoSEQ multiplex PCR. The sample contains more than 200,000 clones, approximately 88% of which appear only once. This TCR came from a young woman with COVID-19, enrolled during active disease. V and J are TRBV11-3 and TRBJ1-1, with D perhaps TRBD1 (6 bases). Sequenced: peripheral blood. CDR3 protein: CASSYPGQEAFF. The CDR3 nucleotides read TGTGCCAGCAGCTACCCCGGACAGGAAGCTTTCTTT.